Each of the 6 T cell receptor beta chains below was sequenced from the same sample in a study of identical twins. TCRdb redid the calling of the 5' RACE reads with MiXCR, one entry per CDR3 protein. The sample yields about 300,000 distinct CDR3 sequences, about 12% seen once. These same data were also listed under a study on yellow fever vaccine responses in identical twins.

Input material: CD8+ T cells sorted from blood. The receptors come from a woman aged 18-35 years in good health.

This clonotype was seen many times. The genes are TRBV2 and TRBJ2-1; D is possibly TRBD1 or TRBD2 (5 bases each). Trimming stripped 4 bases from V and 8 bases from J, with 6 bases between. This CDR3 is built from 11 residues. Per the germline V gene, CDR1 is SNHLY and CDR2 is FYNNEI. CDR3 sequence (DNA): TGTGCCAGCAGTGTGGGGGATGAGCAGTTCTTC. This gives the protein CASSVGDEQFF.

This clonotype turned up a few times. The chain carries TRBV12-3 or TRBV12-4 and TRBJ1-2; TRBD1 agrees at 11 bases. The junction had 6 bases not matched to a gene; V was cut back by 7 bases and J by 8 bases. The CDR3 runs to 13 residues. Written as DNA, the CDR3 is TGTGCCAGCAACGGGGGACAGGGGGGAGGCTACACCTTC. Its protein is CASNGGQGGGYTF.

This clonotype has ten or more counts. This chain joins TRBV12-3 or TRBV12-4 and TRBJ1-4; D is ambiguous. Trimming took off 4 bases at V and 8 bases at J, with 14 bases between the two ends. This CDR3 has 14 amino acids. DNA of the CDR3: TGTGCCAGCAGTTCATCACTGAATGGGGAAAAACTGTTTTTT. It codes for CASSSSLNGEKLFF.

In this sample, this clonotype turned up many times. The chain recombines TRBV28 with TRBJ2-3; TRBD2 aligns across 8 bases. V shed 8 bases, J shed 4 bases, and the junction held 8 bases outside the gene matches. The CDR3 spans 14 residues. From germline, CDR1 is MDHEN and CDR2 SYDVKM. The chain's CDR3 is CASRGEAGADTQYF. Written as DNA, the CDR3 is TGTGCCAGCCGCGGAGAAGCGGGAGCAGATACGCAGTATTTT. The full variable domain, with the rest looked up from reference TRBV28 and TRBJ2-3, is DVKVTQSSRYLVKRTGEKVFLECVQDMDHENMFWYRQDPGLGLRLIYFSYDVKMKEKGDIPEGYSVSREKKERFSLILESASTNQTSMYLCASRGEAGADTQYFGPGTRLTVL.

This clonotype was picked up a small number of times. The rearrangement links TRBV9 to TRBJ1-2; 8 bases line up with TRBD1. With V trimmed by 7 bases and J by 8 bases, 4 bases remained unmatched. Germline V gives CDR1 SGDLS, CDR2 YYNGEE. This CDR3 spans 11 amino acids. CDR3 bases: TGTGCCAGCCGACAGGGGAAGGGCTACACCTTC. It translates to CASRQGKGYTF.

The CDR3 protein is CASSQDYGSRRAADTQYF. The CDR3 DNA reads TGTGCCAGCAGCCAAGACTATGGGAGCAGGAGGGCGGCAGATACGCAGTATTTT. J is TRBJ2-3 and V is TRBV4-2; weak D call: TRBD2 (6 bases). The CDR3 runs to 18 residues. Germline loops: CDR1 LGHNA, CDR2 YNFKEQ. Trimming removed 0 bases at V and 4 bases at J, with 20 bases between.